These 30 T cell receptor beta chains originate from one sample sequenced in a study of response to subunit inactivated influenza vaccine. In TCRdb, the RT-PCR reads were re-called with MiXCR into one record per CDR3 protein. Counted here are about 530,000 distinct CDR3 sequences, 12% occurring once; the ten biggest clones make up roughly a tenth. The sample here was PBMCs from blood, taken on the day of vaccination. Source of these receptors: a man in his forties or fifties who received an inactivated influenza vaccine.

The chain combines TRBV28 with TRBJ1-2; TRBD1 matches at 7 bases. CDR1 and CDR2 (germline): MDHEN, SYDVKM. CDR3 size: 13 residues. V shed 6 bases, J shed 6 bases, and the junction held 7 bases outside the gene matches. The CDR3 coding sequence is TGTGCCAGCAGATCCGGGGGACAGCATGGCTACACCTTC. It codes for CASRSGGQHGYTF.

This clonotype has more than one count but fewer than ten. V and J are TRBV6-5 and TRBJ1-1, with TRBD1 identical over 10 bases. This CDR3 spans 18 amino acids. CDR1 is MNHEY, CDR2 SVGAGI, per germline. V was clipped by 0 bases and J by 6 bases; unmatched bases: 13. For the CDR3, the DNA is TGTGCCAGCAGTTACTCAACCGGGACAGGGGCCGCGAATCCTGAAGCTTTCTTT. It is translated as CASSYSTGTGAANPEAFF.

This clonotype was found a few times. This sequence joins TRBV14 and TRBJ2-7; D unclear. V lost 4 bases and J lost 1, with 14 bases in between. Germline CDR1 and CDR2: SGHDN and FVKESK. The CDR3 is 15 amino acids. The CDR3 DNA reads TGTGCCAGCAGCCCAGAGTGGAGAACGTCCTACGAGCAGTACTTC. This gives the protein CASSPEWRTSYEQYF.

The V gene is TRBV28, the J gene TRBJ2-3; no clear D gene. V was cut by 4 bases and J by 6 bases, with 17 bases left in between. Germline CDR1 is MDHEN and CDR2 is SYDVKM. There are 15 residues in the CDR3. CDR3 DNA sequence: TGTGCCAGCAGTTCCCTTAAAAGAACTGCTGATACGCAGTATTTT. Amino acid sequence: CASSSLKRTADTQYF.

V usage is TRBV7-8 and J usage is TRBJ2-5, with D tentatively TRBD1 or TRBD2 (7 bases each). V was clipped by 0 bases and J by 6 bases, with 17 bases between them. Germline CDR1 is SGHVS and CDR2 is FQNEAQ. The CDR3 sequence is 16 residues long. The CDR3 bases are TGTGCCAGCAGCTTAGCGGGAGGGGGCGGCGGGAAGACCCAGTACTTC. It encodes CASSLAGGGGGKTQYF.

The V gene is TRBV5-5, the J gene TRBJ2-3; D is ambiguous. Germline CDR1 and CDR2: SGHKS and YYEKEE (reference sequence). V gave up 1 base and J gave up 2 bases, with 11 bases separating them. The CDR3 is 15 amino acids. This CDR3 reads CASSLPFSNTDTQYF. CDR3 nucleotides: TGTGCCAGCAGCTTGCCTTTCAGTAACACAGATACGCAGTATTTT. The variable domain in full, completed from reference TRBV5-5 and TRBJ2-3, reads DAGVTQSPTHLIKTRGQQVTLRCSPISGHKSVSWYQQVLGQGPQFIFQYYEKEERGRGNFPDRFSARQFPNYSSELNVNALLLGDSALYLCASSLPFSNTDTQYFGPGTRLTVL.

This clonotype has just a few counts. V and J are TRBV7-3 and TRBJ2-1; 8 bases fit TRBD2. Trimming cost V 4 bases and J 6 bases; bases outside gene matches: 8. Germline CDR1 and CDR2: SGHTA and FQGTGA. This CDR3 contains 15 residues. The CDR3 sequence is CASSSGSGISNEQFF. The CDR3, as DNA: TGTGCCAGCAGCTCCGGTAGCGGGATAAGCAATGAGCAGTTCTTC.

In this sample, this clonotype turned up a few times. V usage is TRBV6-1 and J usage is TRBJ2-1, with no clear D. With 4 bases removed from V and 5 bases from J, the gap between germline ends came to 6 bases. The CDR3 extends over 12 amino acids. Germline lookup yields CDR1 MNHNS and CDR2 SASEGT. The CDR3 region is CASSGSNNEQFF. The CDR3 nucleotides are TGTGCCAGCAGTGGTTCCAACAATGAGCAGTTCTTC.

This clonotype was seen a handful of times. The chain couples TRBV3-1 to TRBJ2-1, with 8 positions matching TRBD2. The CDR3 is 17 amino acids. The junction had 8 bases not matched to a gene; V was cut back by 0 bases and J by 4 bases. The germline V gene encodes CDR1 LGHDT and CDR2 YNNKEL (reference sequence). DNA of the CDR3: TGTGCCAGCAGCCAAGAAGTATCCGGGGGGGTTTACAATGAGCAGTTCTTC. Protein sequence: CASSQEVSGGVYNEQFF.

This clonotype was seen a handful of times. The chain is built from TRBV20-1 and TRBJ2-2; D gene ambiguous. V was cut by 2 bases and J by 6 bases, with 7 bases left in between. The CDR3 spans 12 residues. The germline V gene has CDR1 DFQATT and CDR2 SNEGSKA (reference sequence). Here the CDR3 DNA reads TGCAGTGCTAGAATACGCGCCGGGGAGCTGTTTTTT. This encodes CSARIRAGELFF.

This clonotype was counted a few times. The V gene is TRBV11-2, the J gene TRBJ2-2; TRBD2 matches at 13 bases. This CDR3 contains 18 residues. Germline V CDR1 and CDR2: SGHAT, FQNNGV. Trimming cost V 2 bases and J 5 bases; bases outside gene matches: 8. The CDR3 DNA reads TGTGCCAGCAGCTTAAGAACTAGCGGGAGGGCAGGGACCGGGGAGCTGTTTTTT. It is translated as CASSLRTSGRAGTGELFF.

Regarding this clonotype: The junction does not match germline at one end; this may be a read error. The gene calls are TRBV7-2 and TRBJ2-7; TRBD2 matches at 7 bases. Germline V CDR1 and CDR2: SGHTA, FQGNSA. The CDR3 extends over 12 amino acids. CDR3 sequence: CASSLEAGPVDF. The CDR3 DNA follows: TGTGCCAGCAGCTTAGAAGCGGGACCAGTAGACTTC. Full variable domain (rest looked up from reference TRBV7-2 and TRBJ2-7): GAGVSQSPSNKVTEKGKDVELRCDPISGHTALYWYRQSLGQGLEFLIYFQGNSAPDKSGLPSDRFSAERTGGSVSTLTIQRTQQEDSAVYLCASSLEAGPVDFGPGTRLTVT.

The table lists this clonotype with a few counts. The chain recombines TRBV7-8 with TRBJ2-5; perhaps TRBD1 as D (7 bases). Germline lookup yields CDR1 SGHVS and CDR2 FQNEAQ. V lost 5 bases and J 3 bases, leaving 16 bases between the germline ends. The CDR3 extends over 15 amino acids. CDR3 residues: CASSQRQGGKETQYF. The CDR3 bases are TGTGCCAGCAGCCAACGACAGGGCGGGAAAGAGACCCAGTACTTC.

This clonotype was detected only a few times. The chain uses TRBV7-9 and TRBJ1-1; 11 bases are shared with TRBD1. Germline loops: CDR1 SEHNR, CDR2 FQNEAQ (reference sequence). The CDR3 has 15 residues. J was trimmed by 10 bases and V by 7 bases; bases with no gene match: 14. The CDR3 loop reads CASTDGTGGEWRAFF. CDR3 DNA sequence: TGTGCCAGCACAGATGGGACAGGGGGAGAGTGGCGAGCTTTCTTT.

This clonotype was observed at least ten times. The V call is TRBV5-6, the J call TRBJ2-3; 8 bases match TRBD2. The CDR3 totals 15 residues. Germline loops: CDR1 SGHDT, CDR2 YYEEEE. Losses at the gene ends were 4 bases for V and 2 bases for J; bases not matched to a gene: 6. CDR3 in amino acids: CASSPGLVYTDTQYF. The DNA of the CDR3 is TGTGCCAGCAGCCCGGGACTAGTTTACACAGATACGCAGTATTTT.

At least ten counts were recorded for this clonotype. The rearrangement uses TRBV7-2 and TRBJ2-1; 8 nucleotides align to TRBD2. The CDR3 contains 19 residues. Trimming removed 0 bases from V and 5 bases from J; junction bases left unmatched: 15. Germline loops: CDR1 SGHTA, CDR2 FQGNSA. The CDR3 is CASSLAGGASGLGHNEQFF. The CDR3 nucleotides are TGTGCCAGCAGCTTAGCGGGTGGGGCTAGCGGGCTCGGACACAATGAGCAGTTCTTC.

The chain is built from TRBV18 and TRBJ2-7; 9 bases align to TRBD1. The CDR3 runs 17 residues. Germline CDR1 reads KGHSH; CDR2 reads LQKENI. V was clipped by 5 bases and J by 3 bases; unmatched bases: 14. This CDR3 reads CASSGPGTGPKDYEQYF. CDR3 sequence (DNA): TGTGCCAGCTCAGGTCCCGGGACAGGGCCAAAAGACTACGAGCAGTACTTC.

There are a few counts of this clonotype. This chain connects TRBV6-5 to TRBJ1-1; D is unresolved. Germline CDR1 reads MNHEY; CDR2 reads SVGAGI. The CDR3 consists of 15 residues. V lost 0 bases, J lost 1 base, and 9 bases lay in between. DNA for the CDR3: TGTGCCAGCAGTTACTCCAGACTTCCGAACACTGAAGCTTTCTTT. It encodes CASSYSRLPNTEAFF.

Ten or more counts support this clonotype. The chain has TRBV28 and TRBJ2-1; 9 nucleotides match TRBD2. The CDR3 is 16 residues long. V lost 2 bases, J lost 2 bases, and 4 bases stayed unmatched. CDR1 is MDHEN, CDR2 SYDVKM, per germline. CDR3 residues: CASSLLTSGTYNEQFF. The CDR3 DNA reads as TGTGCCAGCAGTTTACTGACTAGCGGAACCTACAATGAGCAGTTCTTC.

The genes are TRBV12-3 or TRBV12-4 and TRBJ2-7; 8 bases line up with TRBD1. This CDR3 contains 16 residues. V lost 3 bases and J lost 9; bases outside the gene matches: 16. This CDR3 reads CASSFLVGTGSRGQYF. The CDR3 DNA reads TGTGCCAGCAGTTTTCTAGTAGGGACAGGTTCACGGGGGCAGTACTTC.

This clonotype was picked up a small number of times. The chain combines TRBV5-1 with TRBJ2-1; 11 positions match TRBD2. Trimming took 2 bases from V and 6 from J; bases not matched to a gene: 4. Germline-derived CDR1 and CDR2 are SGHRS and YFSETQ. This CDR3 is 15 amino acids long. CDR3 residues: CASSLLLAGVNEQFF. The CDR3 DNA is TGCGCCAGCAGCTTACTACTAGCGGGAGTCAATGAGCAGTTCTTC.

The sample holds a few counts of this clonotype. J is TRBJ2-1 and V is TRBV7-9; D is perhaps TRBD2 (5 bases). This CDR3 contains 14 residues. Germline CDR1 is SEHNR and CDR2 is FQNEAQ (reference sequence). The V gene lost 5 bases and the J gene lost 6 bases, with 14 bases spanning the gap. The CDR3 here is CASSAKGEINEQFF. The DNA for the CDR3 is TGTGCCAGCAGCGCCAAGGGAGAGATCAATGAGCAGTTCTTC.

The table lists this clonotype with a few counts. This chain's CDR3 is CASRTGANVLTF. Written as DNA, the CDR3 is TGTGCCAGCAGAACTGGGGCCAACGTCCTGACTTTC. The gene calls are TRBV6-5 and TRBJ2-6, with no clear D. CDR1 is MNHEY and CDR2 is SVGAGI in the germline V gene. The CDR3 runs 12 residues. The V and J ends lost 6 bases and 2 bases respectively, with 2 bases between them.

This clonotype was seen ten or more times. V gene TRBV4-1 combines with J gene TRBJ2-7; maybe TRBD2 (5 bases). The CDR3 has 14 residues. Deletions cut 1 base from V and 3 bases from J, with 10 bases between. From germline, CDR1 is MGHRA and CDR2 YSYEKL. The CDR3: CASSQVPGYYEQYF. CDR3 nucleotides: TGCGCCAGCAGCCAAGTTCCGGGGTACTACGAGCAGTACTTC.

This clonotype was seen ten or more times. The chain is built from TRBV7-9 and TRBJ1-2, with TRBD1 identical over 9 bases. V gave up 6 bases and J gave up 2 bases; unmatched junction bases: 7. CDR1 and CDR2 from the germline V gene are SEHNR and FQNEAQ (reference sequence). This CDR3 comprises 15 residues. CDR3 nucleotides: TGTGCCAGCAGGCTACCGGGACAGGGAAACTATGGCTACACCTTC. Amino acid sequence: CASRLPGQGNYGYTF.

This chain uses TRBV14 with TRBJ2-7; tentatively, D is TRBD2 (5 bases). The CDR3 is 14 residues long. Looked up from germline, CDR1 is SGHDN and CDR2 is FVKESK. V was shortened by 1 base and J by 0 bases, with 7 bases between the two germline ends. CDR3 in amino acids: CASSQVLASYEQYF. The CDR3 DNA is TGTGCCAGCAGCCAAGTCCTAGCCTCCTACGAGCAGTACTTC.

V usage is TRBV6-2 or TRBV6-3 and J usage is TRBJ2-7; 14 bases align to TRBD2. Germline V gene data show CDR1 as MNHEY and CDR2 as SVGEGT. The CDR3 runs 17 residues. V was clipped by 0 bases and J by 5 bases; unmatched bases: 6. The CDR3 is CASSYSMGLAGEDEQYF. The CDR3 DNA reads TGTGCCAGCAGTTACTCGATGGGACTAGCGGGAGAGGACGAGCAGTACTTC.

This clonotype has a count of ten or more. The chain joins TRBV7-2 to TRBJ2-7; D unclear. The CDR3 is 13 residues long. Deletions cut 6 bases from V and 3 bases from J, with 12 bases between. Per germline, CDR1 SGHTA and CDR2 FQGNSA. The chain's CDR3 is CASSLRQVYEQYF. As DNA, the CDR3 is TGTGCCAGCAGTCTAAGACAAGTCTACGAGCAGTACTTC.

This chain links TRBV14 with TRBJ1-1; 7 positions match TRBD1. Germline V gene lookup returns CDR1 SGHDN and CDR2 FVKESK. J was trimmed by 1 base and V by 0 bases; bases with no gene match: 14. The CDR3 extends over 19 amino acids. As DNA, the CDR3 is TGTGCCAGCAGCCAAGATAGGGGACAGTTTATTGGATGGAACACTGAAGCTTTCTTT. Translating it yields CASSQDRGQFIGWNTEAFF.

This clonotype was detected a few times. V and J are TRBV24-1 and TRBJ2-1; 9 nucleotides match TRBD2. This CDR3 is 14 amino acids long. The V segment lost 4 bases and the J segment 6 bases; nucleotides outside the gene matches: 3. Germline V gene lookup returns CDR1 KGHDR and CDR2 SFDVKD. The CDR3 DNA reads TGTGCCACCAGTGACTCGCGGGGGGGCAATGAGCAGTTCTTC. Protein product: CATSDSRGGNEQFF.